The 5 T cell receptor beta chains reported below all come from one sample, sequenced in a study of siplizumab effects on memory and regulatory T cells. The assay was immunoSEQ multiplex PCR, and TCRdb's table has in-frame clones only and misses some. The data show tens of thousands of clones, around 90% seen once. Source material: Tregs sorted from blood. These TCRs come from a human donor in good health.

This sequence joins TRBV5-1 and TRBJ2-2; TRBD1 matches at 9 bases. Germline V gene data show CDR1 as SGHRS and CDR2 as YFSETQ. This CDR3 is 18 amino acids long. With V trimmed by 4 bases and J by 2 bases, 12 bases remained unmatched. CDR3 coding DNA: TGCGCCAGCAGCAGACGGACAGGGGAAAAGGGAAACACCGGGGAGCTGTTTTTT. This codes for CASSRRTGEKGNTGELFF.

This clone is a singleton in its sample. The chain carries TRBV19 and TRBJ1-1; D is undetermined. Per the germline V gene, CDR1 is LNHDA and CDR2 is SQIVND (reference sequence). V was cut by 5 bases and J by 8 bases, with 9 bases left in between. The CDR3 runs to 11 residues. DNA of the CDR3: TGTGCCAGTAGTTCTTCGACAGAAGCTTTCTTT. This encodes CASSSSTEAFF. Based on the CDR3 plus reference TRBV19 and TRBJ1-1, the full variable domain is DGGITQSPKYLFRKEGQNVTLSCEQNLNHDAMYWYRQDPGQGLRLIYYSQIVNDFQKGDIAEGYSVSREKKESFPLTVTSAQKNPTAFYLCASSSSTEAFFGQGTRLTVV.

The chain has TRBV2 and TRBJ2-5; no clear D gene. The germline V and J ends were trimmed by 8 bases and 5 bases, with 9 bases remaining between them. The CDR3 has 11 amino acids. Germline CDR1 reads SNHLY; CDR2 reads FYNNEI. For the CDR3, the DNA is TGTGCCAGCTCACTGGGGGAGACCCAGTACTTC. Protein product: CASSLGETQYF.

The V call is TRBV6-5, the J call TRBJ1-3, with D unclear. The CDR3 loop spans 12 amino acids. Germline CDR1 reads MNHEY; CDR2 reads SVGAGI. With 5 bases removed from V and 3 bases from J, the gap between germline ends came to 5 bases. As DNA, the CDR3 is TGTGCCAGCAGTGAATTTGGAAACACCATATATTTT. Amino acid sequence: CASSEFGNTIYF.

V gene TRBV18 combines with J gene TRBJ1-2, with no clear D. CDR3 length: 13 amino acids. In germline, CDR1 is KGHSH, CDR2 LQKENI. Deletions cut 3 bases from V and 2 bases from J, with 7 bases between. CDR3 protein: CASSPDGNYGYTF. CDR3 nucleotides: TGTGCCAGCTCACCGGACGGGAACTATGGCTACACCTTC. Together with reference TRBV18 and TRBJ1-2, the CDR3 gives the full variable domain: NAGVMQNPRHLVRRRGQEARLRCSPMKGHSHVYWYRQLPEEGLKFMVYLQKENIIDESGMPKERFSAEFPKEGPSILRIQQVVRGDSAAYFCASSPDGNYGYTFGSGTRLTVV.